This T cell receptor (beta chain) was captured by sequencing in a study of T cell changes during pregnancy in multiple sclerosis. V shed 3 bases and J 3 bases; nucleotides not matched to a gene: 14. Germline loops: CDR1 SGHTA, CDR2 FQGNSA. The CDR3 has 17 amino acids. The repertoire was sequenced with immunoSEQ multiplex PCR; TCRdb's copy has only in-frame clones and lacks some. The sample holds 60,000 or so clones, 90% to 95% seen once. The count of this clone is one. The input for sequencing was CD4+ T cells from peripheral blood mononuclear cells, taken before pregnancy. This chain joins TRBV7-2 and TRBJ2-7; 7 bases agree with TRBD1. The clonotype comes from a female donor with multiple sclerosis, enrolled in a pregnancy study. CDR3: CASSLGPGTAINYEQYF. The DNA for the CDR3 is TGTGCCAGCAGCTTGGGCCCCGGGACAGCGATAAACTACGAGCAGTACTTC.